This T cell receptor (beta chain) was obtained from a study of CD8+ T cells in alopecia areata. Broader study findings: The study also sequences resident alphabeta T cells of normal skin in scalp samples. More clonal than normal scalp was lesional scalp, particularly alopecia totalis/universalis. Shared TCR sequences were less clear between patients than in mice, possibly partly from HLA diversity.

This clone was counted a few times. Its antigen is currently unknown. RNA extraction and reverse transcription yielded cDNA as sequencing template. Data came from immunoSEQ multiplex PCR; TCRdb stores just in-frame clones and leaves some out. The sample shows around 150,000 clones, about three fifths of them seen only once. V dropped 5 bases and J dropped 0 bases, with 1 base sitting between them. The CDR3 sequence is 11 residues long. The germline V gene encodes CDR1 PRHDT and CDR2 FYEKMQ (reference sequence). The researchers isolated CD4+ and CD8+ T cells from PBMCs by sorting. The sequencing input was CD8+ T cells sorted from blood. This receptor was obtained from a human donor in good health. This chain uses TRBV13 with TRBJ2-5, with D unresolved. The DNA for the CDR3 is TGTGCCAGCAGCCACCAAGAGACCCAGTACTTC. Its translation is CASSHQETQYF.